A single sample is the source of the 28 T cell receptor beta chains below, sequenced in a study of blood T cell repertoires in COVID-19. Profiling relied on immunoSEQ multiplex PCR, and the TCRdb table lists in-frame clones only, not all of them. Among 250,000 or so clones listed, around four fifths were seen once. Sequencing was done on a sample of peripheral blood. The receptors stem from a woman aged 55-75 years with active or convalescent COVID-19.

The V and J genes are TRBV24-1 and TRBJ2-1; 12 bases agree with TRBD2. CDR1 is KGHDR and CDR2 is SFDVKD in the germline V gene. The CDR3 totals 18 residues. Unmatched junction bases numbered 10, after V lost 0 bases and J lost 8 bases. The CDR3 DNA follows: TGTGCCACCAGTGATTTGCAACTAGCGGGGGGTCTGGCGGATGAGCAGTTCTTC. It yields the protein CATSDLQLAGGLADEQFF.

This chain links TRBV6-1 with TRBJ1-6; the D is unclear. Germline V CDR1 and CDR2: MNHNS, SASEGT. The V gene lost 1 base and the J gene lost 0 bases, with 13 bases spanning the gap. CDR3 length: 18 residues. CDR3: CASSEVWRPSSYNSPLHF. The CDR3 region has the DNA TGTGCCAGCAGTGAAGTTTGGAGGCCGAGCTCCTATAATTCACCCCTCCACTTT.

V and J are TRBV29-1 and TRBJ2-7; TRBD1 matches 8 bases. The CDR3 totals 15 residues. Germline loops: CDR1 SQVTM, CDR2 ANQGSEA. V was clipped by 2 bases and J by 1 base; unmatched bases: 7. CDR3 region: CSVEKRTGTSYEQYV. The CDR3 bases are TGCAGCGTTGAAAAACGGACAGGGACATCCTACGAGCAGTACGTC.

CDR3 in amino acids: CSIWTGGAPQYF. The DNA for the CDR3 is TGCAGCATCTGGACAGGTGGCGCGCCCCAGTACTTC. The chain is built from TRBV29-1 and TRBJ2-5, with 7 bases aligning to TRBD1. The germline gives CDR1 SQVTM, CDR2 ANQGSEA. The CDR3 is made up of 12 amino acids. With 8 bases clipped from V and 9 bases from J, the junction kept 12 bases outside the gene matches.

V usage is TRBV7-9 and J usage is TRBJ1-1; weak D call: TRBD1 (5 bases). This CDR3 region has 15 residues. Trimming stripped 3 bases from V and 1 base from J, with 12 bases between. Germline V lookup: CDR1 SEHNR, CDR2 FQNEAQ (reference sequence). For the CDR3, the DNA is TGTGCCAGCAGCTTTACGTCAGGGTCGAACACTGAAGCTTTCTTT. It is translated as CASSFTSGSNTEAFF.

The rearrangement uses TRBV11-2 and TRBJ1-3; 7 nucleotides agree with TRBD1. Germline V gene lookup returns CDR1 SGHAT and CDR2 FQNNGV. The CDR3 sequence is 18 residues long. With 5 bases clipped from V and 2 bases from J, the junction kept 15 bases outside the gene matches. The CDR3 bases are TGTGCCAGCAGCCCTCATGGACAGGCCTCCTCCCCTGGAAACACCATATATTTT. Amino acid sequence: CASSPHGQASSPGNTIYF.

This chain uses TRBV5-1 with TRBJ1-2; the D gene is possibly TRBD1 (6 bases). This CDR3 has 15 amino acids. CDR1 is SGHRS and CDR2 is YFSETQ in the germline V gene. Trimming shortened V by 4 bases and J by 0 bases, and 13 bases separated the two germline ends. The CDR3 region has the DNA TGCGCCAGCAGCGAGGGGACACCTTCTAACTATGGCTACACCTTC. Translated, it gives CASSEGTPSNYGYTF.

V gene TRBV11-3 combines with J gene TRBJ2-1, with TRBD2 identical over 7 bases. This CDR3 comprises 15 residues. The J segment lost 7 bases and the V segment lost 5 bases, leaving 11 bases of the junction unmatched. CDR1 and CDR2 (germline): SGHNT, YENEEA. The CDR3 protein is CASSPRAGVSNEQFF. The CDR3 nucleotides are TGTGCCAGCAGCCCCCGGGCGGGAGTAAGTAATGAGCAGTTCTTC. Based on the CDR3 plus reference TRBV11-3 and TRBJ2-1, the full variable domain is EAGVVQSPRYKIIEKKQPVAFWCNPISGHNTLYWYLQNLGQGPELLIRYENEEAVDDSQLPKDRFSAERLKGVDSTLKIQPAELGDSAVYLCASSPRAGVSNEQFFGPGTRLTVL.

The V call is TRBV19, the J call TRBJ2-3, with a possible D match to TRBD2 (6 bases). The CDR3 spans 14 residues. The V end was cut by 5 bases, the J end by 4 bases, with 13 bases between. Germline V gene lookup returns CDR1 LNHDA and CDR2 SQIVND (reference sequence). The CDR3 DNA reads as TGTGCCAGTAGTTCGCGGGGCGGATCAGATACGCAGTATTTT. It is translated as CASSSRGGSDTQYF.

J is TRBJ2-1 and V is TRBV7-2, with a tentative D call TRBD1 (6 bases). Trimming stripped 5 bases from V and 3 bases from J, with 8 bases between. The CDR3 loop spans 13 amino acids. Germline-derived CDR1 and CDR2 are SGHTA and FQGNSA. The CDR3 reads CASSLDSYNEQFF. DNA of the CDR3: TGTGCCAGCAGCCTGGACAGCTACAATGAGCAGTTCTTC.

The chain couples TRBV9 to TRBJ1-5, with D possibly TRBD1 on 6 matching bases. From germline, CDR1 is SGDLS and CDR2 YYNGEE. V was trimmed by 0 bases and J by 6 bases, leaving 10 bases between them. The length of the CDR3 is 14 residues. CDR3 DNA sequence: TGTGCCAGCAGCGTAGATGGGGGGGCTCAGCCCCAGCATTTT. This translates into CASSVDGGAQPQHF.

V and J are TRBV2 and TRBJ2-1; unclear D gene. The CDR3 is 13 residues long. Germline values: CDR1 SNHLY, CDR2 FYNNEI. The V and J ends lost 4 bases and 10 bases respectively, with 14 bases between them. CDR3 region: CASSVLAAQEQFF. DNA of the CDR3: TGTGCCAGCAGTGTTTTGGCGGCCCAAGAGCAGTTCTTC.

V and J are TRBV9 and TRBJ1-1; D may be TRBD1 (5 bases). Germline values: CDR1 SGDLS, CDR2 YYNGEE. This CDR3 contains 15 residues. The V end was cut by 4 bases, the J end by 0 bases, with 13 bases between. CDR3 nucleotides: TGTGCCAGCAGCCCCCGACAGAAGATGAACACTGAAGCTTTCTTT. This sequence encodes CASSPRQKMNTEAFF.

This clone appeared a few times. The V gene is TRBV15, the J gene TRBJ2-1; 8 nucleotides match TRBD1. The CDR3 length is 16 residues. Trimming removed 1 base from V and 8 bases from J; junction bases left unmatched: 10. CDR1 LNHNV and CDR2 YYDKDF come from the germline V gene (reference sequence). CDR3 residues: CATSRAAGGLGDEQFF. CDR3 DNA sequence: TGTGCCACCAGCAGAGCCGCAGGGGGCCTGGGGGATGAGCAGTTCTTC.

The V gene is TRBV5-1, the J gene TRBJ2-1; a weak D match, TRBD1 (6 bases). Deletions cut 5 bases from V and 0 bases from J, with 15 bases between. This CDR3 comprises 16 residues. Germline V lookup: CDR1 SGHRS, CDR2 YFSETQ. CDR3 protein: CASSIPGQISYNEQFF. The CDR3, as DNA: TGCGCCAGCAGTATCCCGGGACAAATCTCCTACAATGAGCAGTTCTTC.

This clone has just a few counts. The chain couples TRBV3-1 (or the pseudogene TRBV3-2) to TRBJ2-2; D unresolved. Per the germline V gene, CDR1 is LGHDT and CDR2 is YNNKEL (reference sequence). V was shortened by 4 bases and J by 2 bases, with 11 bases between the two germline ends. The CDR3 sequence is 15 residues long. The DNA for the CDR3 is TGTGCCAGCAGCCTTGAACAGATCAACACCGGGGAGCTGTTTTTT. Its protein is CASSLEQINTGELFF.

V and J are TRBV6-1 and TRBJ1-4; 7 positions match TRBD1. The germline V gene encodes CDR1 MNHNS and CDR2 SASEGT. The CDR3 consists of 16 residues. J gave up 7 bases and V 1 base, and 9 bases lay outside the gene matches. The CDR3 region has the DNA TGTGCCAGCAGTGAAGGAAGCAGGGGGGAATCTGAAAAACTGTTTTTT. This translates into CASSEGSRGESEKLFF.

The CDR3 DNA is TGCGCCAGCAGCTTGGAACAAGGAGGGCTCTCTGGGGCCAACGTCCTGACTTTC. It is translated as CASSLEQGGLSGANVLTF. This chain connects TRBV5-1 to TRBJ2-6, with a tentative D call TRBD2 (6 bases). V was shortened by 0 bases and J by 0 bases, with 13 bases between the two germline ends. Germline lookup yields CDR1 SGHRS and CDR2 YFSETQ. There are 18 residues in the CDR3.

The chain is built from TRBV3-1 (or the pseudogene TRBV3-2) and TRBJ1-5; a weak D match, TRBD1 (5 bases). V gave up 0 bases and J gave up 2 bases, with 14 bases separating them. CDR3 length equals 17 residues. The V gene's germline CDR1 is LGHDT and CDR2 YNNKEL (reference sequence). CDR3 sequence (DNA): TGTGCCAGCAGCCAAGATGGGAGGGACGGGGGCAATCAGCCCCAGCATTTT. Its protein is CASSQDGRDGGNQPQHF.

This clone was counted a single time. One end of the junction is discordant with germline, which a read error may explain. This CDR3 is CASSSRTSGSGETQYF. In DNA form, the CDR3 reads TGTGCTAGCAGCTCAAGGACTAGCGGGAGCGGGGAGACCCAGTACTTC. The chain combines TRBV7-7 with TRBJ2-5; TRBD2 aligns across 13 bases. CDR3 length equals 16 residues. Germline V CDR1 and CDR2: SSHAT, FNYEAQ (reference sequence).

Here the CDR3 DNA reads TGTGCCAGCAGCTATGGACTAGCGGGAGGCTACGAGCAGTACTTC. This sequence encodes CASSYGLAGGYEQYF. J is TRBJ2-7 and V is TRBV3-1 (or the pseudogene TRBV3-2); 14 nucleotides agree with TRBD2. This CDR3 is 15 amino acids long. CDR1 LGHDT and CDR2 YNNKEL come from the germline V gene (reference sequence). V shed 5 bases and J 3 bases; nucleotides not matched to a gene: 3.

The DNA for the CDR3 is TGTGCCAGCAGTCCGACAGGCTACTCTGGAAACACCATATATTTT. Its protein is CASSPTGYSGNTIYF. J is TRBJ1-3 and V is TRBV28; TRBD1 might be the D (6 bases). The germline V gene has CDR1 MDHEN and CDR2 SYDVKM. This CDR3 spans 15 amino acids. Trimming removed 5 bases at V and 0 bases at J, with 11 bases between.

The genes are TRBV11-1 and TRBJ2-7; TRBD2 matches at 13 bases. This CDR3 has 16 residues. Germline V CDR1 and CDR2: SGHAT, FQDESV (reference sequence). Unmatched junction bases numbered 1, after V lost 0 bases and J lost 2 bases. Here the CDR3 DNA reads TGTGCCAGCAGCTTAGCTGGACTAGCGGGAGCCTACGAGCAGTACTTC. Amino acids: CASSLAGLAGAYEQYF.

The CDR3 loop is CASSPRGVYEQYF. The DNA of the CDR3 is TGTGCCAGCAGCCCCAGGGGGGTCTACGAGCAGTACTTC. The gene calls are TRBV5-4 and TRBJ2-7; weak D call: TRBD1 (7 bases). This CDR3 has 13 amino acids. Germline loops: CDR1 SGHNT, CDR2 YYREEE (reference sequence). V was pared by 4 bases and J by 3 bases, with 11 bases between.

The V call is TRBV7-9, the J call TRBJ1-4; 11 bases match TRBD1. Losses at the gene ends were 5 bases for V and 7 bases for J; bases not matched to a gene: 6. This CDR3 is 15 amino acids long. The germline V gene has CDR1 SEHNR and CDR2 FQNEAQ (reference sequence). In DNA form, the CDR3 reads TGTGCCAGCAGCGTCGGGACAGGGGGTCGTGAAAAACTGTTTTTT. Protein: CASSVGTGGREKLFF.

This clone was seen just once. V gene TRBV5-4 combines with J gene TRBJ2-3, with TRBD1 identical over 7 bases. The V gene's germline CDR1 is SGHNT and CDR2 YYREEE (reference sequence). The J segment lost 1 base and the V segment lost 2 bases, leaving 4 bases of the junction unmatched. The CDR3 length is 15 residues. CDR3 in DNA: TGTGCCAGCAGCTTACACACAGGGGGCACAGATACGCAGTATTTT. It specifies CASSLHTGGTDTQYF. Supplemented by reference TRBV5-4 and TRBJ2-3, the full variable domain reads ETGVTQSPTHLIKTRGQQVTLRCSSQSGHNTVSWYQQALGQGPQFIFQYYREEENGRGNFPPRFSGLQFPNYSSELNVNALELDDSALYLCASSLHTGGTDTQYFGPGTRLTVL.

Comments on this clone: The junction and the germline gene differ at one end; a read error may be behind it. CDR3 sequence reads: CASSQVLAGGSSYNEQLF. In DNA form, the CDR3 reads TGTGCCAGCAGCCAAGTACTAGCGGGAGGGTCCTCCTACAATGAGCAGCTCTTC. The chain has TRBV3-1 (or the pseudogene TRBV3-2) and TRBJ2-1, with 13 bases identical to TRBD2. This CDR3 is 18 amino acids long. The germline CDR1 and CDR2 sequences are LGHDT and YNNKEL (reference sequence).

CDR3 coding DNA: TGTGCCAGCAGCCTCGGGACAGGCAATCAGCCCCAGCATTTT. Its translation: CASSLGTGNQPQHF. V usage is TRBV7-8 and J usage is TRBJ1-5, with 7 positions matching TRBD1. V trimming: 5 bases; J trimming: 2 bases; junction bases outside the gene matches: 3. Germline V gives CDR1 SGHVS, CDR2 FQNEAQ. The CDR3 has 14 residues. The full variable domain, completed using reference TRBV7-8 and TRBJ1-5, is GAGVSQSPRYKVAKRGQDVALRCDPISGHVSLFWYQQALGQGPEFLTYFQNEAQLDKSGLPSDRFFAERPEGSVSTLKIQRTQQEDSAVYLCASSLGTGNQPQHFGDGTRLSIL.